Each of the 18 T cell receptor beta chains below was sequenced from the same sample in a study of blood T cell repertoires in COVID-19. Sequencing was performed with immunoSEQ multiplex PCR; in TCRdb, only in-frame clones are kept and a portion is missing. The data hold about 53,000 clones, with 60% to 80% observed a single time. The source material was peripheral blood. The receptors originated from a man between 70 and 80 years old with active or convalescent COVID-19.

This chain links TRBV9 with TRBJ1-1, with 8 bases aligning to TRBD1. The germline gives CDR1 SGDLS, CDR2 YYNGEE. V dropped 3 bases and J dropped 0; count of bases not matched to a gene: 7. This CDR3 is 16 amino acids long. CDR3 coding DNA: TGTGCCAGCAGCGCACGGACAGGGCTGATGAACACTGAAGCTTTCTTT. This translates into CASSARTGLMNTEAFF.

This chain uses TRBV7-2 with TRBJ1-2, with D perhaps TRBD1 (6 bases). There are 15 residues in the CDR3. Germline V gene data show CDR1 as SGHTA and CDR2 as FQGNSA. Trimming took off 0 bases at V and 4 bases at J, with 12 bases between the two ends. The CDR3 DNA sequence: TGTGCCAGCAGCTTAGCCGGAACAGGGATCTATGGCTACACCTTC. Its translation: CASSLAGTGIYGYTF.

The rearrangement uses TRBV24-1 and TRBJ1-2; 7 bases match TRBD1. The junction had 5 bases not matched to a gene; V was cut back by 3 bases and J by 8 bases. Germline V gene sequence: CDR1 KGHDR, CDR2 SFDVKD. The CDR3 runs 13 residues. The CDR3 sequence: CATSDGYRGGYTF. For the CDR3, the DNA is TGTGCCACCAGTGATGGATACAGGGGCGGCTACACCTTC.

The V gene is TRBV7-9, the J gene TRBJ1-1; tentatively, D is TRBD1 (6 bases). CDR1 and CDR2 (germline): SEHNR, FQNEAQ (reference sequence). V gave up 4 bases and J gave up 0 bases, with 15 bases separating them. There are 16 residues in the CDR3. CDR3 residues: CASSSDRPFMNTEAFF. DNA for the CDR3: TGTGCCAGCAGCTCAGACAGGCCTTTTATGAACACTGAAGCTTTCTTT.

This chain links TRBV9 with TRBJ1-1; D gene uncertain. This CDR3 is built from 17 residues. Trimming removed 0 bases from V and 10 bases from J, with 25 bases in between. The V gene's germline CDR1 is SGDLS and CDR2 YYNGEE. CDR3 nucleotides: TGTGCCAGCAGCGTAGTCCTGGCTGTTATACTAACTGAAGTAGCTTTCTTT. Translated, it gives CASSVVLAVILTEVAFF. The full variable domain, its missing parts supplied by reference TRBV9 and TRBJ1-1, is DSGVTQTPKHLITATGQRVTLRCSPRSGDLSVYWYQQSLDQGLQFLIQYYNGEERAKGNILERFSAQQFPDLHSELNLSSLELGDSALYFCASSVVLAVILTEVAFFGQGTRLTVV.

The chain has TRBV5-4 and TRBJ2-2; 8 bases are a match to TRBD2. Germline V gene data show CDR1 as SGHNT and CDR2 as YYREEE (reference sequence). J lost 7 bases, V lost 3 bases, and 8 bases had no gene match. The CDR3 covers 15 residues. CDR3 coding DNA: TGTGCCAGCAGCTACCCTAGCGGGCCCGGCGGGGAGCTGTTTTTT. Protein product: CASSYPSGPGGELFF. Together with reference TRBV5-4 and TRBJ2-2, the CDR3 gives the full variable domain: ETGVTQSPTHLIKTRGQQVTLRCSSQSGHNTVSWYQQALGQGPQFIFQYYREEENGRGNFPPRFSGLQFPNYSSELNVNALELDDSALYLCASSYPSGPGGELFFGEGSRLTVL.

The chain has TRBV10-3 and TRBJ1-2; tentatively, D is TRBD1 (6 bases). V lost 2 bases and J lost 3, with 10 bases in between. Per the germline V gene, CDR1 is ENHRY and CDR2 is SYGVKD. This CDR3 contains 14 residues. The CDR3 DNA sequence: TGTGCCATCAGTGAGGGGGGCCAGCACTATGGCTACACCTTC. Translated, it gives CAISEGGQHYGYTF.

The genes are TRBV6-5 and TRBJ2-3, with TRBD2 matching over 10 bases. Trimming took 10 bases from V and 3 from J; bases not matched to a gene: 7. The CDR3 covers 14 residues. Germline CDR1 and CDR2: MNHEY and SVGAGI. CDR3 bases: TGTGCCATCCCCGGGGGACTAGCGACAGATACGCAGTATTTT. Protein: CAIPGGLATDTQYF.

The genes are TRBV4-3 and TRBJ1-2; TRBD1 is a possible D gene (6 bases). The V and J ends lost 0 bases and 8 bases respectively, with 16 bases between them. The V gene's germline CDR1 is LGHNA and CDR2 YSLEER. The CDR3 length is 15 residues. The chain's CDR3 is CASSQDSQGPVGYTF. CDR3 nucleotide sequence: TGCGCCAGCAGCCAAGATAGTCAGGGGCCGGTCGGCTACACCTTC.

The count of this clone is one. Written as DNA, the CDR3 is TGTGCCACCTCGGGACAGGCGGGGAATAACTATGGCTACACCTTC. Its translation: CATSGQAGNNYGYTF. V and J are TRBV10-3 and TRBJ1-2, with TRBD1 matching over 8 bases. CDR1 and CDR2 from the germline V gene are ENHRY and SYGVKD. V lost 10 bases and J lost 1; bases outside the gene matches: 11. The CDR3 runs to 15 residues.

The rearrangement links TRBV7-6 to TRBJ2-2, with D perhaps TRBD2 (6 bases). The CDR3 covers 16 residues. V lost 6 bases to trimming and J lost 1 base, with 15 bases between them. Germline V gene sequence: CDR1 SGHVS, CDR2 FNYEAQ. CDR3 bases: TGTGCCAGCAGAACCTGGGAGGACGGGAACACCGGGGAGCTGTTTTTT. This gives the protein CASRTWEDGNTGELFF.

This clone appeared a few times. The same CDR3 arises from other DNA sequences in this sample as well. The chain has TRBV12-3 or TRBV12-4 and TRBJ1-1; tentative D call: TRBD1 (5 bases). There are 13 residues in the CDR3. The V gene lost 2 bases and the J gene lost 2 bases, with 6 bases spanning the gap. Here the CDR3 reads CASSLQGNTEAFF. CDR3 sequence (DNA): TGTGCCAGCAGTTTACAGGGAAACACTGAAGCTTTCTTT.

The J gene is TRBJ1-2, the V gene TRBV2; unclear D gene. The CDR3 consists of 14 residues. The ends were cut back, 1 base at V and 4 bases at J, with 10 bases in the middle. CDR1 and CDR2 (germline): SNHLY, FYNNEI. CDR3 in DNA: TGTGCCAGCAGTGAAGGGGCCGCGGGCTATGGCTACACCTTC. It encodes CASSEGAAGYGYTF.

This rearrangement joins TRBV30 to TRBJ2-3, with 7 bases that match TRBD1. The germline CDR1 and CDR2 sequences are GTSNPN and SVGIG (reference sequence). The CDR3 has 14 amino acids. V dropped 8 bases and J dropped 0; count of bases not matched to a gene: 8. In DNA, the CDR3 is TGTGCCCGAGGGAACAGGGGAAGCACAGATACGCAGTATTTT. Its protein product is CARGNRGSTDTQYF.

The rearrangement links TRBV3-1 (or the pseudogene TRBV3-2) to TRBJ2-1, with no clear D. Trimming took 4 bases from V and 2 from J, leaving 6 bases between them. The CDR3 spans 13 residues. The V gene's germline CDR1 is LGHDT and CDR2 YNNKEL (reference sequence). The CDR3 protein is CASSPDTYNEQFF. The CDR3, as DNA: TGTGCCAGCAGCCCCGACACCTACAATGAGCAGTTCTTC.

V is TRBV5-4 and J is TRBJ1-1; no clear D gene. The CDR3 covers 16 residues. The V gene lost 2 bases and the J gene lost 0 bases, with 14 bases spanning the gap. Germline CDR1 is SGHNT and CDR2 is YYREEE (reference sequence). The CDR3 loop reads CASSFGRAQVNTEAFF. The DNA for the CDR3 is TGTGCCAGCAGCTTTGGGCGGGCCCAAGTGAACACTGAAGCTTTCTTT.

DNA for the CDR3: TGTGCCAGCAGCTTAGGTATTGCGAGGGAGGAAAATGGCTACACCTTC. Translation: CASSLGIAREENGYTF. The rearrangement uses TRBV7-9 and TRBJ1-2; no reliable D call. The CDR3 has 16 amino acids. Trimming took 1 base from V and 6 from J, leaving 18 bases between them. The V gene's germline CDR1 is SEHNR and CDR2 FQNEAQ (reference sequence).

The V call is TRBV5-6, the J call TRBJ1-4; D is uncertain. This CDR3 is built from 15 residues. Germline V CDR1 and CDR2: SGHDT, YYEEEE. Between the trimmed V and J ends, which lost 0 bases and 7 bases, there was a span of 13 bases. CDR3 protein: CASSLVAGRFEKLFF. CDR3 sequence (DNA): TGTGCCAGCAGCTTGGTTGCCGGTCGTTTTGAAAAACTGTTTTTT.